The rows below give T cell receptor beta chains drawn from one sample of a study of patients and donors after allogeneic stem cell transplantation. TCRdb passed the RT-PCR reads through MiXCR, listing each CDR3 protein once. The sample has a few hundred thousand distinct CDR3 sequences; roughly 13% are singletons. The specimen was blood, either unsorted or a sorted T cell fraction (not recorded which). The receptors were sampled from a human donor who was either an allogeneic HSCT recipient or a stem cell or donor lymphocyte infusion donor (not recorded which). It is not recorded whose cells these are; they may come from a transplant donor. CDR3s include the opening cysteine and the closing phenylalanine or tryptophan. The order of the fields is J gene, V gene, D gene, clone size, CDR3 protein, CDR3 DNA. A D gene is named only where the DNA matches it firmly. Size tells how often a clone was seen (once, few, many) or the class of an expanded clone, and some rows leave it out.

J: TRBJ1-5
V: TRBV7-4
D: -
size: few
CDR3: CASSLVEAGSYSNQPQHF
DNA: TGTGCCAGCAGCTTAGTTGAGGCAGGCTCTTATAGCAATCAGCCCCAGCATTTT

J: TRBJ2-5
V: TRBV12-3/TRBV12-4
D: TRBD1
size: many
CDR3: CASSLGQGLAETQYF
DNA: TGTGCCAGCAGCCTCGGACAGGGGCTGGCAGAGACCCAGTACTTC

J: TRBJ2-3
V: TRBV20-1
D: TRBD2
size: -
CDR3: CSATTSGRPDTQYF
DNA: TGCAGTGCCACGACTAGCGGGAGGCCAGATACGCAGTATTTT

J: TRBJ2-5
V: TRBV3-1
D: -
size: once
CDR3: CASSPQSSPGETQYF
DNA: TGTGCCAGCAGCCCACAGAGTTCCCCCGGGGAGACCCAGTACTTC

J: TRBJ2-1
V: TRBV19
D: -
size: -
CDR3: CASSNFGDYEQFF
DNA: TGTGCCAGTAGCAATTTCGGGGACTATGAGCAGTTCTTC

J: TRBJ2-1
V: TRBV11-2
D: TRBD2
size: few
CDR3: CASSLGTSGGAYNEQFF
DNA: TGTGCCAGCAGCCTCGGGACTAGCGGGGGGGCCTACAATGAGCAGTTCTTC

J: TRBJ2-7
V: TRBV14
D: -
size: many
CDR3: CASSQDRMEQYF
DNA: TGTGCCAGCAGCCAAGATAGAATGGAGCAGTACTTC

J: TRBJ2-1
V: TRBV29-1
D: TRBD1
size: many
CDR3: CSVGDRASYNEQFF
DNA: TGCAGCGTTGGGGACAGGGCCTCCTACAATGAGCAGTTCTTC

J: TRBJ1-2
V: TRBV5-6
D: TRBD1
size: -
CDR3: CASSLEGAIYGYTF
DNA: TGTGCCAGCAGCTTGGAGGGGGCAATCTATGGCTACACCTTC

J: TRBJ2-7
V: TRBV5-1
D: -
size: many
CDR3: CASSPAWVTGPYEQYF
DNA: TGCGCCAGCAGTCCAGCCTGGGTCACAGGACCTTACGAGCAGTACTTC

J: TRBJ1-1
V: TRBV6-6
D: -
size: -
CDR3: CASIINAEGEAFF
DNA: TGTGCCAGCATCATAAATGCTGAAGGTGAAGCTTTCTTT

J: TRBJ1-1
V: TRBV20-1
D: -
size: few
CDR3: CSARDPGASTEAFF
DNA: TGCAGTGCTAGAGACCCGGGGGCGAGCACTGAAGCTTTCTTT

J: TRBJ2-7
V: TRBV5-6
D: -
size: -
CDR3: CASSFVQGYEQYF
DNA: TGTGCCAGCAGCTTTGTACAGGGCTACGAGCAGTACTTC

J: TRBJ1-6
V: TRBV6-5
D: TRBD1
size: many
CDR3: CASSYVLDRANSPLHF
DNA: TGTGCCAGCAGTTATGTTTTGGACAGGGCTAACTCACCCCTCCACTTT

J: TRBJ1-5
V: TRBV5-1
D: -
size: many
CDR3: CASSLGQGQEPQHF
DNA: TGCGCCAGCAGCTTGGGTCAGGGGCAGGAGCCCCAGCATTTT

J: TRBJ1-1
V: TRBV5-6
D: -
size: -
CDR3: CASSFGARGAFF
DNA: TGTGCCAGCAGCTTTGGGGCTAGAGGGGCTTTCTTT

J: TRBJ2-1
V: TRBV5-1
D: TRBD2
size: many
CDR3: CASSAYSGGKDEQFF
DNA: TGCGCCAGCAGCGCGTATAGCGGGGGGAAAGATGAGCAGTTCTTC

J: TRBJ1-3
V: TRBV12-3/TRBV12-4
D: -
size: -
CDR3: CASSLWGIGNTIYF
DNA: TGTGCCAGCAGTTTATGGGGAATAGGAAACACCATATATTTT

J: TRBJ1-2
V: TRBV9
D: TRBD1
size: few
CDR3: CASSPGDRVTYGYTF
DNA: TGTGCCAGCAGCCCCGGGGACAGGGTCACCTATGGCTACACCTTC

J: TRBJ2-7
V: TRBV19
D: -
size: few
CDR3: CASSIVGSIEQYF
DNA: TGTGCCAGTAGTATAGTTGGGTCCATCGAGCAGTACTTC

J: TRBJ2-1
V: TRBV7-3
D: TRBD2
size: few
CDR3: CASSLLAGLVYNEQFF
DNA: TGTGCCAGCAGCTTACTAGCGGGACTAGTCTACAATGAGCAGTTCTTC

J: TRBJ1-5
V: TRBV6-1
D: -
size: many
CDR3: CASSPHLDSLNQPQHF
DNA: TGTGCCAGCAGCCCTCACCTGGACAGCCTAAATCAGCCCCAGCATTTT

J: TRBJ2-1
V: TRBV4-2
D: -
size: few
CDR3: CASSQAITEVGNEQFF
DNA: TGTGCCAGCAGCCAAGCTATTACGGAGGTTGGCAATGAGCAGTTCTTC

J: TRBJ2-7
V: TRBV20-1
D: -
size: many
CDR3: CSAGGTNTYEQYF
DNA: TGCAGTGCTGGGGGGACAAATACCTACGAGCAGTACTTC

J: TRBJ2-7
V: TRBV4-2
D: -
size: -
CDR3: CASSQGDATYEQYF
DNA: TGTGCCAGCAGCCAAGGAGACGCAACCTACGAGCAGTACTTC

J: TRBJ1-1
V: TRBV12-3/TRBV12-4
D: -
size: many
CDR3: CASSQGVGTEAFF
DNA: TGTGCCAGCAGTCAAGGGGTGGGGACTGAAGCTTTCTTT

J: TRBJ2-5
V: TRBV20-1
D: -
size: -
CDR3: CSARPPNQETQYF
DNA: TGCAGTGCTAGACCCCCAAATCAAGAGACCCAGTACTTC

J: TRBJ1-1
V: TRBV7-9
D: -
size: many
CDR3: CASSLMGLNTEAFF
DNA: TGTGCCAGCAGCTTAATGGGGTTGAACACTGAAGCTTTCTTT

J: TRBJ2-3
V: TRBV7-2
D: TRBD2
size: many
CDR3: CASSTSGGAGDTQYF
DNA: TGTGCCAGCAGCACTAGCGGGGGGGCCGGAGATACGCAGTATTTT

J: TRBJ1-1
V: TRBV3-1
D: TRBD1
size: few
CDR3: CASSQDSGRTGAFF
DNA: TGTGCCAGCAGCCAAGATTCGGGGAGGACAGGGGCTTTCTTT

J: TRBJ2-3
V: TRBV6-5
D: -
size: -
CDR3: CASSYPNGRADTQYF
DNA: TGTGCCAGCAGTTACCCTAACGGCAGGGCAGATACGCAGTATTTT

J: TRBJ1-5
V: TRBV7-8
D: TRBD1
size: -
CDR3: CASSPDRDPYQPQHF
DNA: TGTGCCAGCAGCCCGGACAGGGACCCTTATCAGCCCCAGCATTTT

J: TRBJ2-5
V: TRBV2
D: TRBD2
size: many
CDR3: CASSPRLAGQETQYF
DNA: TGTGCCAGCAGTCCAAGACTAGCGGGGCAAGAGACCCAGTACTTC

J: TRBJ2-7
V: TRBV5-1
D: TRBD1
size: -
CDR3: CASSATGQGAGEQYF
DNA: TGCGCCAGCAGCGCCACGGGACAGGGGGCTGGGGAGCAGTACTTC

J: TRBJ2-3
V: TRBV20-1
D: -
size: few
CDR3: CSALVNSADTQYF
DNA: TGCAGTGCCCTGGTGAATAGCGCAGATACGCAGTATTTT

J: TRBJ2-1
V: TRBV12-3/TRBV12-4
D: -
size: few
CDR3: CASSLGSGVGYNEQFF
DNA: TGTGCCAGCAGTCTGGGGTCGGGAGTGGGCTACAATGAGCAGTTCTTC